These 4 T cell receptor beta chains were all obtained from the same sample, sequenced in a study of CD8 T cells in Susac syndrome. Roughly 0.45 to 1 ug RNA was reverse transcribed with random hexamers. TCRdb processed the immunoSEQ multiplex PCR reads anew with MiXCR; each CDR3 protein has one entry. The top ten hold about 0.5% of the sample, which has roughly 80,000 distinct CDR3 sequences, approximately 95% seen once. The specimen was CD8+ T cells from PBMCs. The receptors come from a human donor with Susac syndrome.

The chain employs TRBV6-6 and TRBJ2-7, with a tentative D call TRBD2 (5 bases). The CDR3 runs 12 residues. The germline gives CDR1 MNHNY, CDR2 SVGAGI (reference sequence). V lost 10 bases, J lost 3 bases, and 13 bases lay in between. CDR3 nucleotides: TGTGCCATCCAGACTACTCGCTACGAGCAGTACTTC. Its protein product is CAIQTTRYEQYF.

CDR3 nucleotides: TGTGCCAGCAGCCCGTGGACAGAGGATTACGAGCAGTACTTC. Encoded protein: CASSPWTEDYEQYF. The chain combines TRBV11-2 with TRBJ2-7; the D gene is possibly TRBD1 (6 bases). The CDR3 runs to 14 residues. CDR1 and CDR2 from the germline V gene are SGHAT and FQNNGV. Trimming pared 5 bases from V and 4 bases from J, leaving 15 bases between.

J is TRBJ2-7 and V is TRBV29-1; 8 bases map to TRBD2. The length of the CDR3 is 15 residues. The junction had 8 bases not matched to a gene; V was cut back by 1 base and J by 3 bases. The germline gives CDR1 SQVTM, CDR2 ANQGSEA. CDR3 bases: TGCAGCGTTGAAGGGTATGAGGGGACTAGCTACGAGCAGTACTTC. It yields the protein CSVEGYEGTSYEQYF.

The chain employs TRBV20-1 and TRBJ2-3; 7 bases are a match to TRBD1. Germline V CDR1 and CDR2: DFQATT, SNEGSKA (reference sequence). V lost 5 bases and J lost 3; bases outside the gene matches: 8. The CDR3 totals 14 residues. CDR3 nucleotides: TGCAGTGCTCCCCGACAGGGATTAACAGATACGCAGTATTTT. It encodes CSAPRQGLTDTQYF.